This T cell receptor beta chain was retrieved from a study of shared clonotypes between healthy human individuals. The naive CD8 subset, CD45RO-negative cells positively selected for CCR7, excluded terminally differentiated effector memory CD45RA+ cells. CDR3 length: 13 residues. From germline, CDR1 is MGHRA and CDR2 YSYEKL. V lost 4 bases and J 2 bases, leaving 9 bases between the germline ends. Here immunoSEQ multiplex PCR was the method, and the copy in TCRdb shows in-frame clones only, minus some. This sample has approximately 2,200,000 clones, with about 92% found just once. Material: naive CD8+ T cells from PBMCs. This TCR derives from a man aged 18 to 30 in good health. Some clones in this sample may be carry-over from other donors' samples. This chain connects TRBV4-1 to TRBJ2-7; perhaps TRBD2 as D (5 bases). CDR3 sequence reads: CASSRAVTYEQYF. DNA for the CDR3: TGCGCCAGCAGCCGAGCGGTAACCTACGAGCAGTACTTC.